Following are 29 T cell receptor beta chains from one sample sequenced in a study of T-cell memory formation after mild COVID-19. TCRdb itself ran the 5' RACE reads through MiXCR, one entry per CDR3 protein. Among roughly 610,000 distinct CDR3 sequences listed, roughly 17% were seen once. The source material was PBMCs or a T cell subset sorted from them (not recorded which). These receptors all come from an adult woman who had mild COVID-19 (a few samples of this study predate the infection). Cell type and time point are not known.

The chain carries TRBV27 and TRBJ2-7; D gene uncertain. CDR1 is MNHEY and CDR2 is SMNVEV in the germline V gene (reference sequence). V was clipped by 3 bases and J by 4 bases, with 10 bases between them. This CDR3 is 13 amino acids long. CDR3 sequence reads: CASSLTQSYEQYF. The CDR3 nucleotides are TGTGCCAGCAGTTTGACTCAGAGTTACGAGCAGTACTTC.

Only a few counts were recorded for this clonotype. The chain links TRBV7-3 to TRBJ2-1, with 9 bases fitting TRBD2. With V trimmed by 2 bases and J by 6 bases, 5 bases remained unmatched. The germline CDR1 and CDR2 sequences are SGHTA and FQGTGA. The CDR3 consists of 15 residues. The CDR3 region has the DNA TGTGCCAGCAGCTTAGGGATAGCGGGGGTCAATGAGCAGTTCTTC. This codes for CASSLGIAGVNEQFF.

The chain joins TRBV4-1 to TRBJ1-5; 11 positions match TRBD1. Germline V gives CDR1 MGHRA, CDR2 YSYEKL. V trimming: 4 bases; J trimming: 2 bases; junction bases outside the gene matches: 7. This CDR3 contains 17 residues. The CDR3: CASSLSDRGLGNQPQHF. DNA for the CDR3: TGCGCCAGCAGCCTCTCGGACAGGGGGCTAGGCAATCAGCCCCAGCATTTT.

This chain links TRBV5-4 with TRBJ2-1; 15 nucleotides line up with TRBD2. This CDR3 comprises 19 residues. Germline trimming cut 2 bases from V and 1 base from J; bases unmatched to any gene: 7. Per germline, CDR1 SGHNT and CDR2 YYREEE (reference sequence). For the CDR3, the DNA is TGTGCCAGCAGCTTCGGACTAGCGGGGGGGCTGGGGTCCTACAATGAGCAGTTCTTC. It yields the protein CASSFGLAGGLGSYNEQFF.

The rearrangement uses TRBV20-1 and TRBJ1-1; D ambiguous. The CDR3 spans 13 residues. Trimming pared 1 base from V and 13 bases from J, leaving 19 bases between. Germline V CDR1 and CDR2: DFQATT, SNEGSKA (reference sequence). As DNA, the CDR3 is TGCAGTGCTAGAGCGCCCCCTGGCTACGATGTTTTCTTT. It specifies CSARAPPGYDVFF.

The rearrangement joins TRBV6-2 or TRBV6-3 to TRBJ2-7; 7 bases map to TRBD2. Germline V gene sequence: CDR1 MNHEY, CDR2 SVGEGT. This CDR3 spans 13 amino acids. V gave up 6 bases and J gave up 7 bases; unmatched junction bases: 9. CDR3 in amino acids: CASSALAAGEQYF. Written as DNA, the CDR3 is TGTGCCAGCAGCGCGCTAGCGGCGGGTGAGCAGTACTTC.

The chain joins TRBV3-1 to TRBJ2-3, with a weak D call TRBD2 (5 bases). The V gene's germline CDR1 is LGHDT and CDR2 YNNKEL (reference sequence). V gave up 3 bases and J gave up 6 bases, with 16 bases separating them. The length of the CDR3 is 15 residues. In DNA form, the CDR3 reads TGTGCCAGCAGCCAGGGATTCGGAAGGAGGGATACGCAGTATTTT. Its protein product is CASSQGFGRRDTQYF.

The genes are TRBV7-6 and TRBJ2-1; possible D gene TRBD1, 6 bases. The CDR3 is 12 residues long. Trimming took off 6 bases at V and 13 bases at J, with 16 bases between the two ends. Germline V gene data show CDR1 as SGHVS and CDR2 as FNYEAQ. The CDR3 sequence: CASSRTGWRQFF. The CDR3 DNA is TGTGCCAGCAGTCGCACAGGGTGGCGACAGTTCTTC.

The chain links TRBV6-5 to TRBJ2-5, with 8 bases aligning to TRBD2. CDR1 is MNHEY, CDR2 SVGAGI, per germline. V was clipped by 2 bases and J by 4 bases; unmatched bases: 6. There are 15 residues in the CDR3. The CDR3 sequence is CASSYNPGGGETQYF. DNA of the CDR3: TGTGCCAGCAGTTACAACCCCGGGGGGGGAGAGACCCAGTACTTC.

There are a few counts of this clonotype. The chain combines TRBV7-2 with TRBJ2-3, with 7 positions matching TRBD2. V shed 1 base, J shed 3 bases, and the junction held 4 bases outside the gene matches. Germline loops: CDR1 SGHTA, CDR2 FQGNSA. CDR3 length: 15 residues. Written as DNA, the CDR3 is TGTGCCAGCAGCTTAGTGGATAGCGGGACAGATACGCAGTATTTT. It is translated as CASSLVDSGTDTQYF.

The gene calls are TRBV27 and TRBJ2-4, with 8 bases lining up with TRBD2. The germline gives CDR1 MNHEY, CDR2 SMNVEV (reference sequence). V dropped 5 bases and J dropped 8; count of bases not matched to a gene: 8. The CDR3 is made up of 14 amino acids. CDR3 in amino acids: CASSRSGVSDIQYF. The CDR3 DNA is TGTGCCAGCAGTCGTAGCGGGGTTTCGGACATTCAGTACTTC.

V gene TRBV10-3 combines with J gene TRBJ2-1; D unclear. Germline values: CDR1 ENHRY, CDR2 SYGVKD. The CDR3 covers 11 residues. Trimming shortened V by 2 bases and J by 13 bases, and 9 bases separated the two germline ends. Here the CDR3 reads CAISEGSSQFF. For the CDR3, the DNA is TGTGCCATCAGTGAGGGCAGTTCACAGTTCTTC.

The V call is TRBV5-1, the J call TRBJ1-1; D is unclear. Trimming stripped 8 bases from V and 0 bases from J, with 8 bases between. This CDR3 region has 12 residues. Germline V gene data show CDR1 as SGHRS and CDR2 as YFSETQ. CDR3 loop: CASHSMNTEAFF. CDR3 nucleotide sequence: TGCGCCAGTCATTCTATGAACACTGAAGCTTTCTTT. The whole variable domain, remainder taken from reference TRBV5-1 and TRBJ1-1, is KAGVTQTPRYLIKTRGQQVTLSCSPISGHRSVSWYQQTPGQGLQFLFEYFSETQRNKGNFPGRFSGRQFSNSRSEMNVSTLELGDSALYLCASHSMNTEAFFGQGTRLTVV.

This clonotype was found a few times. The CDR3 here is CASSGSGTNTGELFF. CDR3 bases: TGTGCCAGCAGCGGTAGCGGAACTAACACCGGGGAGCTGTTTTTT. The genes are TRBV9 and TRBJ2-2; D might be TRBD2 (6 bases). Trimming left V 3 bases short and J 2 bases short, with 11 bases between. Germline-derived CDR1 and CDR2 are SGDLS and YYNGEE. This CDR3 is built from 15 residues.

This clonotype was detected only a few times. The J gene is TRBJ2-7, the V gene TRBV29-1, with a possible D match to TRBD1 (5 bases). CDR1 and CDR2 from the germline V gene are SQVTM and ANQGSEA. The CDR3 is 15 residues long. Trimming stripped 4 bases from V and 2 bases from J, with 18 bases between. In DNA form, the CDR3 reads TGCAGCGTTGTGGAACCTAGGGGCAGGGCCTACGAGCAGTACTTC. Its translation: CSVVEPRGRAYEQYF.

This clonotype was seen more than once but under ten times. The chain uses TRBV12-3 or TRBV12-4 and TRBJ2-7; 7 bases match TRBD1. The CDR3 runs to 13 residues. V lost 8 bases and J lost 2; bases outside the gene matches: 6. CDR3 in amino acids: CASASGTAYEQYF. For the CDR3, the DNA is TGTGCCAGCGCCTCCGGGACAGCCTACGAGCAGTACTTC.

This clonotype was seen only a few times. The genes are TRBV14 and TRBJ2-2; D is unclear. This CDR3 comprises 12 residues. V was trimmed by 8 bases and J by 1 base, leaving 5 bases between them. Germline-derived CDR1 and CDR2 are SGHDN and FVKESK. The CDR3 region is CASRMNTGELFF. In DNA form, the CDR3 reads TGTGCCAGCCGTATGAACACCGGGGAGCTGTTTTTT.

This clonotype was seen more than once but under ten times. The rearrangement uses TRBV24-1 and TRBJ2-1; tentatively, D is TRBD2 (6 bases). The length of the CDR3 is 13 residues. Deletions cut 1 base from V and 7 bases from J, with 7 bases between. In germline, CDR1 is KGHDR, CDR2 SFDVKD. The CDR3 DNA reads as TGTGCCACCAGTGATTTTGGGGGGAATGAGCAGTTCTTC. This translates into CATSDFGGNEQFF.

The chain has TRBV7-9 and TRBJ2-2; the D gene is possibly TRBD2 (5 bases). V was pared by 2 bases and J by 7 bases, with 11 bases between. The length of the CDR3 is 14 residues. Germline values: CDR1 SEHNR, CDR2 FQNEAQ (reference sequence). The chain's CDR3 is CASSLTPGGGELFF. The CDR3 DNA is TGTGCCAGCAGCTTAACCCCAGGAGGCGGGGAGCTGTTTTTT. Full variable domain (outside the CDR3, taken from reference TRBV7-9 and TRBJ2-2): DTGVSQNPRHKITKRGQNVTFRCDPISEHNRLYWYRQTLGQGPEFLTYFQNEAQLEKSRLLSDRFSAERPKGSFSTLEIQRTEQGDSAMYLCASSLTPGGGELFFGEGSRLTVL.

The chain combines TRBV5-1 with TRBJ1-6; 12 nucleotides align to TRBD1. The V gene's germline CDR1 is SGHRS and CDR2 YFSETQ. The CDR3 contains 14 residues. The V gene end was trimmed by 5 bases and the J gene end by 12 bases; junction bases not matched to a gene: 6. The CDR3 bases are TGCGCCAGCAGTATAGGGACAGGGGGCTTACCCCTCCACTTT. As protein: CASSIGTGGLPLHF.

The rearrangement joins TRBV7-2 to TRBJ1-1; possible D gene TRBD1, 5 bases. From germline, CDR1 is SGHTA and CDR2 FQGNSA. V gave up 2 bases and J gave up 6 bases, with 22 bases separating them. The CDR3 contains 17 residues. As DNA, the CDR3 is TGTGCCAGCAGCTTACGTGGGGCTGGGTCAAGTGTCCCTGAAGCTTTCTTT. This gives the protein CASSLRGAGSSVPEAFF.

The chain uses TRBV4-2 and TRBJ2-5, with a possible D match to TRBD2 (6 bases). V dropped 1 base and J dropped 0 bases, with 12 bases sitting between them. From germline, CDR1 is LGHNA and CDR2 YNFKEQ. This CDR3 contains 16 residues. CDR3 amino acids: CASSQVGDSYQETQYF. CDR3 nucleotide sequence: TGTGCCAGCAGCCAAGTGGGGGACTCGTACCAAGAGACCCAGTACTTC.

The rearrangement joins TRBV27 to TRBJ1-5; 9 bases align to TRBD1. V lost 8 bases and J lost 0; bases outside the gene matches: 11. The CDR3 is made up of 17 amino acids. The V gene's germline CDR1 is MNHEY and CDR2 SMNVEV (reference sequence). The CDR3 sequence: CASPYRDREYSNQPQHF. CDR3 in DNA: TGTGCCAGCCCCTACCGGGACAGGGAATATAGCAATCAGCCCCAGCATTTT.

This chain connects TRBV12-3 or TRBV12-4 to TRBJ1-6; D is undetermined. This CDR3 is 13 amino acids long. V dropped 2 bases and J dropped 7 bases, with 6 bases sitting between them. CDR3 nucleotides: TGTGCCAGCAGTTTAACTGAGAATTCACCCCTCCACTTT. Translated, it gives CASSLTENSPLHF.

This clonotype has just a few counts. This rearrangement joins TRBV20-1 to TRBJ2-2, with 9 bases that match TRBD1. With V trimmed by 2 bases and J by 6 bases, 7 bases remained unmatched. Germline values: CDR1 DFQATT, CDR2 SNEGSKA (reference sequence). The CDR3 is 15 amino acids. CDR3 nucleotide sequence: TGCAGTGCTAGAAGTCGGGACAGGGCACCCGGGGAGCTGTTTTTT. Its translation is CSARSRDRAPGELFF.

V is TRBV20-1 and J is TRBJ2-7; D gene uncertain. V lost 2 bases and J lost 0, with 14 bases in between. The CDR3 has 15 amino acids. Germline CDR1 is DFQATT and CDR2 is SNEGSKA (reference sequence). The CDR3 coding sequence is TGCAGTGCTAGAAGGACCGGGCCGAGCTCCTACGAGCAGTACTTC. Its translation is CSARRTGPSSYEQYF.

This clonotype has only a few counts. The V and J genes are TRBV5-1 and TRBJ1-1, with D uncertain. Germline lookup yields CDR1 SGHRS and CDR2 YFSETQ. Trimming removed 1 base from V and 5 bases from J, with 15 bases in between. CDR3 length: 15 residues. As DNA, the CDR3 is TGCGCCAGCAGCTTGCGAGGGCCTGGGCCGACTGAAGCTTTCTTT. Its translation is CASSLRGPGPTEAFF.

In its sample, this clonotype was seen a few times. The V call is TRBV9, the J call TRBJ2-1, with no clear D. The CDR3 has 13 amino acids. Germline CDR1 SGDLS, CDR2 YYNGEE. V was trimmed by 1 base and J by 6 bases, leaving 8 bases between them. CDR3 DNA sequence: TGTGCCAGCAGCGTATCGGTCTTCAATGAGCAGTTCTTC. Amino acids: CASSVSVFNEQFF.

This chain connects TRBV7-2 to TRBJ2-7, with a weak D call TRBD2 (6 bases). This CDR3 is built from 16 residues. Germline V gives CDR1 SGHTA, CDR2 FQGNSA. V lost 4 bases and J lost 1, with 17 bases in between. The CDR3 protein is CASSSDLGLLSYEQYF. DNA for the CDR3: TGTGCCAGCAGCTCCGACTTGGGACTTCTATCCTACGAGCAGTACTTC. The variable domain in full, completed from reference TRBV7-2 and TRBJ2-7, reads GAGVSQSPSNKVTEKGKDVELRCDPISGHTALYWYRQSLGQGLEFLIYFQGNSAPDKSGLPSDRFSAERTGGSVSTLTIQRTQQEDSAVYLCASSSDLGLLSYEQYFGPGTRLTVT.